The 10 T cell receptor beta chains reported below all come from one sample, sequenced in a study of blood T cells in healthy people across ages. The authors ran a second PCR of about 7 to 11 cycles using a sample-barcoded 5' primer and a J-beta primer mix. In TCRdb, the 5' RACE reads were re-called with MiXCR into one record per CDR3 protein. The table lists hundreds of thousands of distinct CDR3 sequences, around 41% of them singletons, with approximately 31% in the top ten. Input material: blood. The receptors derive from a man of 80 years or more in good health.

This clonotype has a count of ten or more. CDR3 residues: CASSLGPLGSGADTQYF. CDR3 sequence (DNA): TGTGCCAGCAGTTTAGGCCCTTTAGGTAGCGGAGCAGATACGCAGTATTTT. This chain connects TRBV27 to TRBJ2-3; a possible D gene is TRBD2 (6 bases). The CDR3 consists of 17 residues. Between the trimmed V and J ends, which lost 2 bases and 4 bases, there was a span of 19 bases. The V gene's germline CDR1 is MNHEY and CDR2 SMNVEV (reference sequence).

This chain links TRBV6-2 or TRBV6-3 with TRBJ2-1, with 10 bases lining up with TRBD1. Germline loops: CDR1 MNHEY, CDR2 SVGEGT. The length of the CDR3 is 14 residues. J lost 7 bases, V lost 4 bases, and 4 bases had no gene match. In DNA, the CDR3 is TGTGCCAGCAGTTGGCGACAGGGGGCGAATGAGCAGTTCTTC. Its protein is CASSWRQGANEQFF.

V gene TRBV20-1 combines with J gene TRBJ2-1; 12 bases line up with TRBD2. Trimming removed 2 bases from V and 7 bases from J; junction bases left unmatched: 6. CDR3 length equals 15 residues. CDR1 and CDR2 from the germline V gene are DFQATT and SNEGSKA (reference sequence). CDR3 DNA sequence: TGCAGTGCTAGACTAGCGGGGGGGCCAGGGAATGAGCAGTTCTTC. This translates into CSARLAGGPGNEQFF.

A few counts support this clonotype. V gene TRBV4-2 combines with J gene TRBJ2-3; no definite D call. V was clipped by 0 bases and J by 1 base, with 8 bases between them. Germline V gene lookup returns CDR1 LGHNA and CDR2 YNFKEQ. The CDR3 runs 15 residues. The CDR3 protein is CASSQDPTGTDTQYF. The CDR3 bases are TGTGCCAGCAGCCAAGATCCCACAGGCACAGATACGCAGTATTTT.

This sequence joins TRBV6-6 and TRBJ2-4; D may correspond to TRBD1 or TRBD2 (5 bases each). The J call is uncertain, as TRBJ2-7 better fits the DNA end. The CDR3 extends over 11 amino acids. Per the germline V gene, CDR1 is MNHNY and CDR2 is SVGAGI (reference sequence). The CDR3 DNA reads TGTGCCAGCACTCTTGGGGGCGAGCAGTACTTC. Translating it yields CASTLGGEQYF.

To note about this clonotype: One end of the junction is discordant with germline, which a read error may explain. This chain's CDR3 is CSAPLGSNQPRHF. The CDR3, as DNA: TGCAGTGCCCCCCTGGGGAGCAATCAGCCCCGGCATTTT. The chain links TRBV20-1 to TRBJ1-5; the D is unclear. The CDR3 extends over 13 amino acids. Per the germline V gene, CDR1 is DFQATT and CDR2 is SNEGSKA (reference sequence).

J is TRBJ2-3 and V is TRBV12-3 or TRBV12-4; 8 bases are a match to TRBD1. V shed 4 bases, J shed 5 bases, and the junction held 5 bases outside the gene matches. The CDR3 consists of 14 residues. The CDR3 reads CASSSGQGLDTQYF. In nucleotides, the CDR3 is TGTGCCAGCAGTTCCGGACAGGGTTTAGATACGCAGTATTTT.

This clonotype was seen only once. The rearrangement joins TRBV6-1 to TRBJ1-6, with D possibly matching TRBD1 (6 bases). The CDR3 sequence is 17 residues long. Trimming took off 3 bases at V and 7 bases at J, with 19 bases between the two ends. Per germline, CDR1 MNHNS and CDR2 SASEGT. In DNA, the CDR3 is TGTGCCAGCAGTGACCAAACCACCAGGGGAGGAAATTCACCCCTCCACTTT. This sequence encodes CASSDQTTRGGNSPLHF.

The chain couples TRBV20-1 to TRBJ2-1, with 12 bases aligning to TRBD1. The CDR3 totals 14 residues. Germline assignment: CDR1 DFQATT and CDR2 SNEGSKA (reference sequence). Trimming at V came to 5 bases and at J to 12 bases, leaving 11 bases not matched to a gene. Here the CDR3 reads CSAPGQGALSGQFF. CDR3 sequence (DNA): TGCAGTGCTCCGGGACAGGGGGCCCTCTCGGGGCAGTTCTTC.

This clonotype turned up a few times. The CDR3 protein is CASRPSRTDTQYF. The CDR3 nucleotides are TGTGCCAGCAGACCCTCCCGCACAGATACGCAGTATTTT. The chain couples TRBV28 to TRBJ2-3, with D unresolved. This CDR3 spans 13 amino acids. V lost 6 bases to trimming and J lost 1 base, with 8 bases between them. CDR1 is MDHEN and CDR2 is SYDVKM in the germline V gene.